This T cell receptor beta chain was recorded in a study of blood T cell repertoires in COVID-19. Produced via immunoSEQ multiplex PCR; TCRdb's table is partial and in-frame only. The table records hundreds of thousands of clones, 75% to 90% of them present only once. Germline V lookup: CDR1 MRHNA, CDR2 SNTAGT. With V trimmed by 6 bases and J by 0 bases, 6 bases remained unmatched. The CDR3 has 15 residues. The clonotype comes from a woman between 45 and 65 years old with COVID-19, enrolled during active disease. The specimen was peripheral blood. This chain connects TRBV6-4 to TRBJ2-3; the match to TRBD2 covers 7 bases. The CDR3 sequence is CASRSSGGSTDTQYF. CDR3 nucleotides: TGTGCCAGCAGATCTAGCGGAGGTAGCACAGATACGCAGTATTTT.